The 24 T cell receptor beta chains below all came from one sample that was sequenced in a study of technical replicates of blood from a handful of donors. Only in-frame clones appear in the TCRdb table, and some are missing; sequencing was by immunoSEQ multiplex PCR. The data contain tens of thousands of clones, under 99% of them singletons. Input material: T cells isolated from PBMCs. The origin of the receptors is a human donor in good health.

In this sample, this clone turned up once. The chain combines TRBV5-1 with TRBJ1-1, with TRBD1 matching 7 bases. Germline V gene sequence: CDR1 SGHRS, CDR2 YFSETQ. V trimming: 1 base; J trimming: 0 bases; junction bases outside the gene matches: 0. CDR3 length equals 14 residues. The CDR3 loop is CASSLRGLNTEAFF. The CDR3 DNA reads TGCGCCAGCAGCTTGAGGGGGCTGAACACTGAAGCTTTCTTT.

The chain combines TRBV12-5 with TRBJ1-5, with TRBD1 matching 7 bases. The CDR3 loop spans 14 amino acids. V lost 3 bases and J lost 5; bases outside the gene matches: 4. Germline V gene lookup returns CDR1 LGHNT and CDR2 FRNRAP. Written as DNA, the CDR3 is TGTGCTAGTGGTTTAGGGGGCGGCGATCAGCCCCAGCATTTT. It translates to CASGLGGGDQPQHF.

In this sample, this clone turned up a few times. The chain uses TRBV11-1 and TRBJ2-5, with D unresolved. Germline CDR1 reads SGHAT; CDR2 reads FQDESV (reference sequence). The CDR3 extends over 15 amino acids. V lost 1 base, J lost 5 bases, and 14 bases lay in between. Here the CDR3 DNA reads TGTGCCAGCAGCTTAGAGCCGAGGCTACGGGAGACCCAGTACTTC. Translation: CASSLEPRLRETQYF.

This clone was recorded only once. The rearrangement links TRBV18 to TRBJ2-3; 12 nucleotides agree with TRBD2. The germline V gene encodes CDR1 KGHSH and CDR2 LQKENI. V lost 0 bases to trimming and J lost 5 bases; unmatched junction nucleotides: 0. The CDR3 runs 15 residues. DNA for the CDR3: TGTGCCAGCTCACCACCGACTAGCGGGAGAGATACGCAGTATTTT. Translating gives CASSPPTSGRDTQYF.

This clone was seen only once. V is TRBV9 and J is TRBJ2-7; TRBD1 is a possible D gene (6 bases). Germline loops: CDR1 SGDLS, CDR2 YYNGEE. V was clipped by 4 bases and J by 3 bases, with 8 bases between them. The CDR3 totals 12 residues. The chain's CDR3 is CASSSRGYEQYF. Here the CDR3 DNA reads TGTGCCAGCAGCTCCAGGGGCTACGAGCAGTACTTC.

The genes are TRBV19 and TRBJ1-2; D is ambiguous. Germline values: CDR1 LNHDA, CDR2 SQIVND (reference sequence). The CDR3 has 14 residues. The V end lost 2 bases, the J end lost 5 bases, and 12 bases lay between the germline ends. The CDR3: CASSISANNYGYTF. The CDR3 DNA sequence: TGTGCCAGTAGTATATCTGCGAATAATTATGGCTACACCTTC.

CDR3 DNA sequence: TGTGCCAGCAGCTTACGGTACAATGAGCAGTTCTTC. It codes for CASSLRYNEQFF. The rearrangement uses TRBV7-9 and TRBJ2-1; unclear D gene. The CDR3 contains 12 residues. CDR1 and CDR2 from the germline V gene are SEHNR and FQNEAQ (reference sequence). Trimming pared 2 bases from V and 4 bases from J, leaving 3 bases between.

The chain links TRBV5-1 to TRBJ2-1, with TRBD2 matching over 11 bases. Germline loops: CDR1 SGHRS, CDR2 YFSETQ. Germline trimming cut 4 bases from V and 6 bases from J; bases unmatched to any gene: 6. This CDR3 is 15 amino acids long. CDR3 protein: CASSLEGLAVNEQFF. In nucleotides, the CDR3 is TGCGCCAGCAGCCTAGAGGGACTAGCGGTCAATGAGCAGTTCTTC.

The chain links TRBV7-2 to TRBJ1-2; 7 bases agree with TRBD1. Germline CDR1 and CDR2: SGHTA and FQGNSA. This CDR3 contains 14 residues. Trimming took 0 bases from V and 7 from J; bases not matched to a gene: 5. In nucleotides, the CDR3 is TGTGCCAGCAGCTTAGCAGACAGGGTGCGTGGCTACACCTTC. Its protein is CASSLADRVRGYTF.

The chain links TRBV7-9 to TRBJ2-2; the D gene is possibly TRBD2 (6 bases). Germline V CDR1 and CDR2: SEHNR, FQNEAQ (reference sequence). The V gene lost 0 bases and the J gene lost 7 bases, with 9 bases spanning the gap. This CDR3 contains 14 residues. CDR3 region: CASSLAGAGGELFF. CDR3 bases: TGTGCCAGCAGCTTAGCGGGAGCGGGCGGGGAGCTGTTTTTT.

The genes are TRBV7-2 and TRBJ1-5; D is uncertain. Between the trimmed V and J ends, which lost 7 bases and 1 base, there was a span of 14 bases. This CDR3 has 15 residues. Germline V gene sequence: CDR1 SGHTA, CDR2 FQGNSA. For the CDR3, the DNA is TGTGCCAGCACTCTAAATACAGTAAGCAATCAGCCCCAGCATTTT. This gives the protein CASTLNTVSNQPQHF.

This chain connects TRBV19 to TRBJ1-2; the D gene is possibly TRBD1 (5 bases). CDR3 length equals 15 residues. CDR1 and CDR2 (germline): LNHDA, SQIVND (reference sequence). V shed 3 bases and J shed 6 bases, with 17 bases lying between them. The CDR3 DNA sequence: TGTGCCAGTAGTATCGAGCAGGGAATATATGATGGCTACACCTTC. This gives the protein CASSIEQGIYDGYTF.

The gene calls are TRBV2 and TRBJ2-2, with 8 bases fitting TRBD2. With 9 bases clipped from V and 7 bases from J, the junction kept 7 bases outside the gene matches. The CDR3 sequence is 13 residues long. The germline V gene has CDR1 SNHLY and CDR2 FYNNEI. The CDR3 nucleotides read TGTGCCAGTGAGCGGGAGCAAGGCGGGGAGCTGTTTTTT. It codes for CASEREQGGELFF.

This chain uses TRBV5-1 with TRBJ2-7; TRBD1 matches at 7 bases. The CDR3 has 13 amino acids. Looked up from germline, CDR1 is SGHRS and CDR2 is YFSETQ. The J segment lost 2 bases and the V segment lost 3 bases, leaving 2 bases of the junction unmatched. CDR3 loop: CASSWDRTYEQYF. CDR3 DNA: TGCGCCAGCAGCTGGGACAGAACCTACGAGCAGTACTTC.

The genes are TRBV7-8 and TRBJ1-2, with 7 bases matching TRBD1. With V trimmed by 5 bases and J by 4 bases, 1 base remained unmatched. This CDR3 is 12 amino acids long. CDR1 and CDR2 (germline): SGHVS, FQNEAQ. For the CDR3, the DNA is TGTGCCAGCAGCGACAGGGCCTATGGCTACACCTTC. Its translation is CASSDRAYGYTF.

The rearrangement links TRBV4-3 to TRBJ1-3, with D tentatively TRBD1 (5 bases). Germline CDR1 reads LGHNA; CDR2 reads YSLEER. Deletions cut 0 bases from V and 0 bases from J, with 12 bases between. The CDR3 is made up of 17 amino acids. This CDR3 reads CASSQDPLGDSGNTIYF. The CDR3 DNA sequence: TGCGCCAGCAGCCAAGATCCGTTAGGGGACTCTGGAAACACCATATATTTT.

The chain has TRBV5-1 and TRBJ2-1; D uncertain. V was shortened by 0 bases and J by 7 bases, with 8 bases between the two germline ends. The germline V gene has CDR1 SGHRS and CDR2 YFSETQ. This CDR3 comprises 13 residues. Here the CDR3 reads CASSLARRNEQFF. CDR3 bases: TGCGCCAGCAGCTTGGCCAGGCGAAATGAGCAGTTCTTC.

V and J are TRBV7-9 and TRBJ2-6, with unresolved D. This CDR3 is 14 amino acids long. Trimming pared 10 bases from V and 0 bases from J, leaving 10 bases between. The germline gives CDR1 SEHNR, CDR2 FQNEAQ (reference sequence). Here the CDR3 reads CAIKGGSGANVLTF. CDR3 DNA: TGTGCCATAAAAGGCGGCTCTGGGGCCAACGTCCTGACTTTC.

The rearrangement joins TRBV6-5 to TRBJ2-1; tentative D call: TRBD1 (5 bases). Trimming took 6 bases from V and 6 from J, leaving 15 bases between them. CDR1 and CDR2 from the germline V gene are MNHEY and SVGAGI. This CDR3 region has 14 residues. The CDR3 loop is CASRGFQGSNEQFF. CDR3 DNA: TGTGCCAGCAGGGGTTTCCAGGGCTCCAATGAGCAGTTCTTC.

The J gene is TRBJ2-7, the V gene TRBV7-2; D remains unclear. CDR3 length: 13 residues. Germline V gene sequence: CDR1 SGHTA, CDR2 FQGNSA. Trimming pared 1 base from V and 7 bases from J, leaving 11 bases between. CDR3 in DNA: TGTGCCAGCAGCTTAGAGGCCTTGAGGGAGCAGTACTTC. Amino acids: CASSLEALREQYF.

The chain joins TRBV7-3 to TRBJ2-3, with a tentative D call TRBD2 (6 bases). CDR1 SGHTA and CDR2 FQGTGA come from the germline V gene. CDR3 length equals 15 residues. Trimming removed 2 bases at V and 0 bases at J, with 9 bases between. CDR3 bases: TGTGCCAGCAGCTTATTCGCGGGGAGCACAGATACGCAGTATTTT. Protein product: CASSLFAGSTDTQYF.

The chain has TRBV2 and TRBJ2-7, with 9 nucleotides matching TRBD1. V lost 4 bases, J lost 7 bases, and 11 bases stayed unmatched. This CDR3 region has 15 residues. CDR1 SNHLY and CDR2 FYNNEI come from the germline V gene. The CDR3 here is CASSGPGQGLGEQYF. The CDR3 DNA follows: TGTGCCAGCAGTGGCCCGGGACAGGGACTGGGTGAGCAGTACTTC.

The chain couples TRBV5-6 to TRBJ2-1, with a possible D match to TRBD2 (6 bases). The germline V and J ends were trimmed by 2 bases and 4 bases, with 16 bases remaining between them. Germline values: CDR1 SGHDT, CDR2 YYEEEE. The CDR3 is made up of 16 amino acids. The chain's CDR3 is CASSLGPKEGYNEQFF. The CDR3 bases are TGTGCCAGCAGCTTAGGGCCTAAGGAGGGGTACAATGAGCAGTTCTTC.

The V gene is TRBV29-1, the J gene TRBJ2-7; D is possibly TRBD1 (7 bases). The V end lost 5 bases, the J end lost 6 bases, and 17 bases lay between the germline ends. This CDR3 comprises 13 residues. The germline CDR1 and CDR2 sequences are SQVTM and ANQGSEA. DNA of the CDR3: TGCAGCGTTCACGAGGAGGGGGCGTTCGAGCAGTACTTC. Translation gives CSVHEEGAFEQYF.